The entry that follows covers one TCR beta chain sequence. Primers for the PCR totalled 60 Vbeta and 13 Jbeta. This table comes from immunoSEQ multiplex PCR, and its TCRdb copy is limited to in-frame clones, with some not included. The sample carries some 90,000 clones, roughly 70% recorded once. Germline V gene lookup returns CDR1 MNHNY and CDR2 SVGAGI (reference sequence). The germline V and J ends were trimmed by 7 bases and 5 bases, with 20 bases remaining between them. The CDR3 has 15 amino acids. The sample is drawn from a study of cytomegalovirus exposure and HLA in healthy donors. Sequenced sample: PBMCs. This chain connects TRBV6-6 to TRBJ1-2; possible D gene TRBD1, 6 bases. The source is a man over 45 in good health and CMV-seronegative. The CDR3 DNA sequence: TGTGCCAGCACCTTAACCTCGGCAGGGGTTTATGGCTACACCTTC. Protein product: CASTLTSAGVYGYTF.